A single sample gave rise to the 5 T cell receptor beta chains below, sequenced in a study of T cell responses to AZD1222 COVID-19 vaccine. Here immunoSEQ multiplex PCR was the method, and the copy in TCRdb shows in-frame clones only, minus some. The sample lists about 140,000 clones; approximately 90% were seen once. This material consisted of peripheral blood, taken on day 0 of AZD1222 vaccination. Receptors originate from an adult in good health.

This sequence joins TRBV13 and TRBJ2-1; TRBD2 matches at 8 bases. V lost 1 base, J lost 4 bases, and 12 bases stayed unmatched. CDR1 and CDR2 (germline): PRHDT, FYEKMQ (reference sequence). This CDR3 is built from 18 residues. The CDR3 DNA reads TGTGCCAGCAGCTTAGTTGCTAGCGGGCGGGCCCTGTACAATGAGCAGTTCTTC. Protein: CASSLVASGRALYNEQFF.

J is TRBJ2-1 and V is TRBV5-3; TRBD2 matches at 9 bases. TRBV5-3 is assigned to the ORF class and has an uncertain function. The CDR3 has 16 amino acids. V was clipped by 4 bases and J by 6 bases; unmatched bases: 11. DNA for the CDR3: TGTGCCAGAAGCCTTGAGCCGGGACTAGCATGCAATGAGCAGTTCTTC. Its translation is CARSLEPGLACNEQFF.

The chain recombines TRBV28 with TRBJ1-1; D possibly corresponds to TRBD1 (6 bases). V lost 2 bases to trimming and J lost 1 base, with 8 bases between them. The CDR3 contains 14 residues. CDR1 MDHEN and CDR2 SYDVKM come from the germline V gene. The CDR3 region has the DNA TGTGCCAGCAGTTTAGGGGGGGCGAACACTGAAGCTTTCTTT. Its protein product is CASSLGGANTEAFF. Combining the CDR3 with reference TRBV28 and TRBJ1-1 gives the whole variable domain DVKVTQSSRYLVKRTGEKVFLECVQDMDHENMFWYRQDPGLGLRLIYFSYDVKMKEKGDIPEGYSVSREKKERFSLILESASTNQTSMYLCASSLGGANTEAFFGQGTRLTVV.

J is TRBJ2-3 and V is TRBV24-1; 7 nucleotides match TRBD1. CDR1 is KGHDR, CDR2 SFDVKD, per germline. V dropped 2 bases and J dropped 5; count of bases not matched to a gene: 15. CDR3 size: 18 residues. The CDR3: CATSDWGTVKEEKDTQYF. CDR3 nucleotides: TGTGCCACCAGTGATTGGGGGACAGTCAAGGAGGAAAAAGATACGCAGTATTTT.

The genes are TRBV27 and TRBJ2-3; TRBD1 matches 7 bases. The V and J ends lost 3 bases and 1 base, in that order; junction bases with no gene match: 13. This CDR3 has 18 residues. Germline CDR1 MNHEY, CDR2 SMNVEV (reference sequence). The DNA for the CDR3 is TGTGCCAGCAGTTTCAGACAGGGAGCCCTTCGGGGCACAGATACGCAGTATTTT. It translates to CASSFRQGALRGTDTQYF.